These 24 T cell receptor beta chains came from one sample sequenced in a study of shared clonotypes between healthy human individuals. TCRdb keeps only in-frame clones here, not all; method: immunoSEQ multiplex PCR. This sample has about 1 million clones, with under 80% found just once. The source material was memory CD4+ T cells sorted from blood. The subset was: CD45RA-negative fraction. The receptors stem from a young man in good health.

This rearrangement joins TRBV4-1 to TRBJ2-7; 8 bases are shared with TRBD1. CDR3 length: 16 amino acids. Germline trimming cut 2 bases from V and 2 bases from J; bases unmatched to any gene: 8. Germline V gene lookup returns CDR1 MGHRA and CDR2 YSYEKL. This CDR3 reads CASSQFGTGAAYEQYF. The CDR3 DNA follows: TGCGCCAGCAGCCAATTCGGGACAGGCGCGGCCTACGAGCAGTACTTC.

The V call is TRBV6-6, the J call TRBJ1-2; TRBD1 agrees at 10 bases. Per germline, CDR1 MNHNY and CDR2 SVGAGI (reference sequence). CDR3 size: 14 residues. V was pared by 5 bases and J by 6 bases, with 6 bases of the junction left unmatched. The CDR3 reads CASSLPTGGNGYTF. The DNA for the CDR3 is TGTGCCAGCAGTCTACCGACAGGGGGCAATGGCTACACCTTC.

This clone was detected ten times or more. This chain joins TRBV6-1 and TRBJ1-5, with D possibly being TRBD1 (5 bases). The CDR3 totals 12 residues. Germline values: CDR1 MNHNS, CDR2 SASEGT. The V and J ends lost 4 bases and 8 bases respectively, with 9 bases between them. CDR3 DNA sequence: TGTGCCAGCAGTGCAGGGATGGAGCCCCAGCATTTT. This translates into CASSAGMEPQHF.

On this clone itself: Distinct nucleotide sequences in the sample also encode this CDR3. V and J are TRBV5-1 and TRBJ2-3, with 10 bases matching TRBD2. Germline loops: CDR1 SGHRS, CDR2 YFSETQ. Germline trimming cut 4 bases from V and 5 bases from J; bases unmatched to any gene: 4. The length of the CDR3 is 14 residues. The CDR3 coding sequence is TGCGCCAGCAGCCTCGGACTAGCGGTAGATACGCAGTATTTT. Its protein product is CASSLGLAVDTQYF.

A remark on this clone: With a much larger clone just one base away, this may be a read error. The same CDR3 also results from other DNA sequences found in this sample. This chain connects TRBV18 to TRBJ1-5; no clear D gene. The germline CDR1 and CDR2 sequences are KGHSH and LQKENI. The CDR3 runs to 12 residues. Trimming took off 5 bases at V and 4 bases at J, with 6 bases between the two ends. Here the CDR3 DNA reads TGTGCCAGCTCAGATGGGAATCAGCCCCAGCATTTT. This encodes CASSDGNQPQHF.

V usage is TRBV5-4 and J usage is TRBJ2-1; 11 bases match TRBD2. The J segment lost 3 bases and the V segment lost 1 base, leaving 6 bases of the junction unmatched. Germline lookup yields CDR1 SGHNT and CDR2 YYREEE (reference sequence). The CDR3 spans 17 residues. CDR3 coding DNA: TGTGCCAGCAGCTTGCCTAGCGGGGGGAAAAACTACAATGAGCAGTTCTTC. It is translated as CASSLPSGGKNYNEQFF.

J is TRBJ1-6 and V is TRBV4-3; D is possibly TRBD1 (6 bases). The germline CDR1 and CDR2 sequences are LGHNA and YSLEER. The V gene lost 9 bases and the J gene lost 7 bases, with 16 bases spanning the gap. This CDR3 is 14 amino acids long. The CDR3 DNA is TGCGCCAGTGGCTCAACAGGGACCAATTCACCCCTCCACTTT. As protein: CASGSTGTNSPLHF.

This rearrangement joins TRBV6-1 to TRBJ2-5; D is ambiguous. This CDR3 comprises 15 residues. The V end lost 2 bases, the J end lost 1 base, and 11 bases lay between the germline ends. Per germline, CDR1 MNHNS and CDR2 SASEGT. The CDR3 bases are TGTGCCAGCAGTGAATTAGATACGGGCCAAGAGACCCAGTACTTC. Protein product: CASSELDTGQETQYF.

This clone came up a few times. This chain joins TRBV6-5 and TRBJ1-2; D gene uncertain. V lost 7 bases and J lost 4, with 7 bases in between. Germline values: CDR1 MNHEY, CDR2 SVGAGI. The CDR3 extends over 11 amino acids. The CDR3 loop is CASTRGYGYTF. The DNA of the CDR3 is TGTGCCAGCACGAGAGGCTATGGCTACACCTTC.

This sequence joins TRBV11-1 and TRBJ2-1; 13 bases map to TRBD2. CDR3 length equals 16 residues. The J segment lost 7 bases and the V segment lost 2 bases, leaving 5 bases of the junction unmatched. Germline assignment: CDR1 SGHAT and CDR2 FQDESV (reference sequence). The CDR3 region is CASSLSGTSGVNEQFF. CDR3 in DNA: TGTGCCAGCAGCTTATCCGGGACTAGCGGGGTAAATGAGCAGTTCTTC.

V is TRBV18 and J is TRBJ1-1; D gene unclear. This CDR3 region has 14 residues. The germline CDR1 and CDR2 sequences are KGHSH and LQKENI. V was trimmed by 4 bases and J by 3 bases, leaving 12 bases between them. Here the CDR3 DNA reads TGTGCCAGCTCACAGACTTGGGCGGACACTGAAGCTTTCTTT. Protein product: CASSQTWADTEAFF.

This clone appeared once. V and J are TRBV10-3 and TRBJ2-5; a possible D gene is TRBD2 (6 bases). Deletions cut 7 bases from V and 3 bases from J, with 21 bases between. CDR1 ENHRY and CDR2 SYGVKD come from the germline V gene. This CDR3 has 16 residues. CDR3 sequence (DNA): TGTGCCATCAAGCCCGAAGGGACGGGAGTGGAAGAGACCCAGTACTTC. Protein sequence: CAIKPEGTGVEETQYF.

The V gene is TRBV4-1, the J gene TRBJ2-6; maybe TRBD2 (7 bases). Germline values: CDR1 MGHRA, CDR2 YSYEKL. The germline V and J ends were trimmed by 8 bases and 4 bases, with 12 bases remaining between them. The CDR3 has 14 residues. The CDR3 loop reads CASAGGAGANVLTF. The CDR3 nucleotides read TGCGCCAGCGCTGGGGGGGCCGGGGCCAACGTCCTGACTTTC.

V and J are TRBV6-5 and TRBJ1-6, with 8 bases fitting TRBD1. The CDR3 spans 14 residues. The ends lost 6 bases at V and 12 bases at J; junction bases unmatched: 10. Germline CDR1 reads MNHEY; CDR2 reads SVGAGI. The CDR3 reads CASSGGQARGPLHF. The CDR3 DNA sequence: TGTGCCAGCAGCGGGGGACAGGCCAGAGGACCCCTCCACTTT.

This chain connects TRBV5-1 to TRBJ2-2, with D possibly TRBD1 on 6 matching bases. Germline values: CDR1 SGHRS, CDR2 YFSETQ. The CDR3 is 14 amino acids. V shed 3 bases and J shed 6 bases, with 12 bases lying between them. In nucleotides, the CDR3 is TGCGCCAGCAGCTCCGGACAGCCAGCCGGGGAGCTGTTTTTT. It is translated as CASSSGQPAGELFF.

This clone was seen just once. The rearrangement joins TRBV6-1 to TRBJ1-5, with a possible D match to TRBD1 (6 bases). Looked up from germline, CDR1 is MNHNS and CDR2 is SASEGT. The V end lost 7 bases, the J end lost 3 bases, and 16 bases lay between the germline ends. The CDR3 sequence is 15 residues long. The CDR3 loop reads CASIRNRDNNQPQHF. The DNA of the CDR3 is TGTGCCAGCATTAGAAACAGGGACAACAATCAGCCCCAGCATTTT.

The chain joins TRBV7-8 to TRBJ2-5; 8 bases align to TRBD2. V was clipped by 5 bases and J by 3 bases; unmatched bases: 8. The CDR3 length is 15 residues. Looked up from germline, CDR1 is SGHVS and CDR2 is FQNEAQ. The CDR3 bases are TGTGCCAGCAGCCCCGTCAGAGCGGGGGAAGAGACCCAGTACTTC. It translates to CASSPVRAGEETQYF.

The chain uses TRBV19 and TRBJ1-5, with TRBD1 as a possible D gene (5 bases). The V end was cut by 8 bases, the J end by 0 bases, with 8 bases between. Per the germline V gene, CDR1 is LNHDA and CDR2 is SQIVND (reference sequence). This CDR3 comprises 13 residues. The CDR3 reads CASQGYSNQPQHF. CDR3 bases: TGTGCCAGTCAGGGTTATAGCAATCAGCCCCAGCATTTT.

The chain couples TRBV4-1 to TRBJ2-3, with TRBD2 matching 7 bases. Trimming at V came to 1 base and at J to 3 bases, leaving 10 bases not matched to a gene. The CDR3 runs 17 residues. CDR1 and CDR2 (germline): MGHRA, YSYEKL. The CDR3 nucleotides are TGCGCCAGCAGCCAAGGTGGGGGGGGAGGTGGAACAGATACGCAGTATTTT. Translating gives CASSQGGGGGGTDTQYF.

This clone is a singleton in its sample. The chain links TRBV5-1 to TRBJ2-1; 12 bases line up with TRBD2. The germline CDR1 and CDR2 sequences are SGHRS and YFSETQ. J was trimmed by 12 bases and V by 0 bases; bases with no gene match: 19. The CDR3 spans 19 residues. The CDR3 here is CASSLALLNPSGGAIVQFF. The CDR3 DNA reads as TGCGCCAGCAGCTTGGCCTTATTGAATCCTAGCGGGGGGGCAATTGTGCAGTTCTTC.

This clone was picked up one time. This rearrangement joins TRBV4-2 to TRBJ2-3, with 8 bases matching TRBD1. With 1 base clipped from V and 4 bases from J, the junction kept 13 bases outside the gene matches. Germline V lookup: CDR1 LGHNA, CDR2 YNFKEQ. The CDR3 sequence is 18 residues long. CDR3 nucleotide sequence: TGTGCCAGCAGCCAAGTTTTATTGACAGGGGCTAGGCCAGATACGCAGTATTTT. It specifies CASSQVLLTGARPDTQYF.

This clone was detected a few times. The rearrangement joins TRBV6-1 to TRBJ1-4; D gene ambiguous. Germline CDR1 and CDR2: MNHNS and SASEGT. V lost 4 bases and J lost 8, with 23 bases in between. CDR3 size: 17 residues. The CDR3 region has the DNA TGTGCCAGCAGTGGACATCCTAGAGGGTCGATGGGAGAAAAACTGTTTTTT. It codes for CASSGHPRGSMGEKLFF.

The chain carries TRBV5-4 and TRBJ2-3, with TRBD2 identical over 11 bases. The J segment lost 2 bases and the V segment lost 4 bases, leaving 9 bases of the junction unmatched. Germline V CDR1 and CDR2: SGHNT, YYREEE (reference sequence). The CDR3 loop spans 17 amino acids. The CDR3 reads CASSGGLAGGATDTQYF. CDR3 nucleotide sequence: TGTGCCAGCAGCGGCGGGCTAGCGGGGGGCGCCACAGATACGCAGTATTTT.

The chain links TRBV11-3 to TRBJ2-5; no definite D call. V gave up 2 bases and J gave up 0 bases, with 7 bases separating them. The CDR3 is made up of 14 amino acids. Germline V gene lookup returns CDR1 SGHNT and CDR2 YENEEA. As DNA, the CDR3 is TGTGCCAGCAGCTTAAGTCGACACCAAGAGACCCAGTACTTC. Residues: CASSLSRHQETQYF.